This T cell receptor beta chain came from a study of T cells in narcolepsy. To note about this clone: Its specificity is unknown.

Study-level results: No autoreactive T cell clone sequences appeared in some memory CD4+ repertoires.

Measured with immunoSEQ multiplex PCR; TCRdb has only the in-frame clones, and not every one. Of some 34,000 clones listed, roughly 90% are singletons. Germline V gene data show CDR1 as MNHNS and CDR2 as SASEGT. V lost 7 bases and J 3 bases, leaving 8 bases between the germline ends. The CDR3 consists of 12 residues. This sequence originates from a human donor with narcolepsy. J is TRBJ2-3 and V is TRBV6-1; D possibly corresponds to TRBD2 (6 bases). Input material: CD45RA- memory CD4+ T cells from PBMCs. CDR3 sequence (DNA): TGTGCCAGCACCGGGAGTACAGATACGCAGTATTTT. This encodes CASTGSTDTQYF.